Listed below are T cell receptor beta chains from one sample, sequenced in a study of shared clonotypes between healthy human individuals. The method was immunoSEQ multiplex PCR; TCRdb's version includes in-frame clones alone and lacks a portion of them. This repertoire shows about 340,000 clones, roughly 80% found once; its top ten account for roughly a tenth. Sample: memory CD4+ T cells sorted from blood. These receptors were collected from a man aged 25 to 45 in good health. CDR3s include the opening cysteine and the closing phenylalanine or tryptophan. Each record gives: V gene, D gene, clone size, J gene, CDR3 DNA, CDR3 protein. A D gene is named only where the DNA matches it firmly. Clone size is shown for a subset of rows, as once, few, many or a class of expanded clone.

>TRBV6-5|TRBD1|-|TRBJ2-3
TGTGCCAGCAGTTACGTGGGACAGAATACGCAGTATTTT
CASSYVGQNTQYF
>TRBV28|-|-|TRBJ2-1
TGTGCCAGCAGTTTGGACATATACAATGAGCAGTTCTTC
CASSLDIYNEQFF
>TRBV18|TRBD1|-|TRBJ2-7
TGTGCCAGCTCTCTAAAGCCGGGACAGGGCTACGAGCAGTACTTC
CASSLKPGQGYEQYF
>TRBV13|TRBD1|-|TRBJ2-1
TGTGCCTCCCTCAGGACAGGAGGTCTTAGTGGGCAGTTCTTC
CASLRTGGLSGQFF
>TRBV10-3|-|few|TRBJ1-1
TGTGCCATCAGTGAGTCGACTCTCCGCAAGAACACTGAAGCTTTCTTT
CAISESTLRKNTEAFF
>TRBV15|-|many|TRBJ2-1
TGTGCCACCAGCAGAGATCCCGGCATAAACCTTCTCGCGTACAATGAGCAGTTCTTC
CATSRDPGINLLAYNEQFF
>TRBV6-5|TRBD1|-|TRBJ2-7
TGTGCCTGCCGGGACAGGCTCGACGAGCAGTACTTC
CACRDRLDEQYF
>TRBV29-1|TRBD2|-|TRBJ2-6
TGCAGCGTTGAGGGAGGGACTGGGGCCAACGTCCTGACTTTC
CSVEGGTGANVLTF
>TRBV18|-|-|TRBJ2-7
TGTGCCAGCTCACCACCGTCCCGGTGGCACGAGCAGTACTTC
CASSPPSRWHEQYF
>TRBV30|TRBD2|-|TRBJ2-7
TGTGCCTGGAGTAACGGGAGGACCTACGAGCAGTACTTC
CAWSNGRTYEQYF
>TRBV6-5|-|once|TRBJ1-1
TGTGCCAGCAGTTACTTACACAAGGAGGCTTTCTTT
CASSYLHKEAFF
>TRBV6-1|-|-|TRBJ1-2
TGTGCCAGCAGTGAAGAAGGGCAGATTTATGGCTACACCTTC
CASSEEGQIYGYTF
>TRBV5-4|TRBD2|-|TRBJ2-1
TGTGCCAGCAGCTTATTGAGCGGGACCGATGAGCAGTTCTTC
CASSLLSGTDEQFF
>TRBV5-1|-|-|TRBJ2-5
TGCGCCAGCAGCTTTTCTGGGGTGGAGACCCAGTACTTC
CASSFSGVETQYF
>TRBV2|-|once|TRBJ2-2
TGTGCCAGCAGTCCGGACTACTCCACCGGGGAGCTGTTTTTT
CASSPDYSTGELFF
>TRBV11-2|-|-|TRBJ1-1
TGTGCCAGCAGCTTAGCGGAGGACAGGAACACTGAAGCTTTCTTT
CASSLAEDRNTEAFF
>TRBV7-9|-|-|TRBJ1-4
TGTGCCAGCAGCTTCGGTCACCCCAATGAAAAACTGTTTTTT
CASSFGHPNEKLFF
>TRBV29-1|TRBD2|once|TRBJ2-2
TGCAGCGTGGGTGGGGCCAGCGGGACGAACACCGGGGAGCTGTTTTTT
CSVGGASGTNTGELFF
>TRBV6-1|TRBD1|-|TRBJ2-3
TGTGCCAGCAGTGGGGACAGGGGGAGGGGCACAGATACGCAGTATTTT
CASSGDRGRGTDTQYF
>TRBV6-1|TRBD2|-|TRBJ2-1
TGTGCCAGCAGTGAGGCGTGGGCGGGAGGTTGGAATGAGCAGTTCTTC
CASSEAWAGGWNEQFF
>TRBV6-1|TRBD2|-|TRBJ2-7
TGTGCCAGCAGCCTACTAGCGGGAGGGACCTACGAGCAGTACTTC
CASSLLAGGTYEQYF
>TRBV7-2|-|-|TRBJ2-7
TGTGCCAGCAGCCCGCTTGCGGGCACCTACGAGCAGTACTTC
CASSPLAGTYEQYF
>TRBV30|TRBD1|-|TRBJ2-7
TGTGCCTGGAGCGCGACAGGGCTCGAGCAGTACTTC
CAWSATGLEQYF
>TRBV10-3|TRBD2|-|TRBJ2-5
TGTGCCATCGGGCTAGCGGTCCAAGAGACCCAGTACTTC
CAIGLAVQETQYF
>TRBV19|-|-|TRBJ2-3
TGTGCCAGTAGTACTTCAGATACGCAGTATTTT
CASSTSDTQYF
>TRBV6-9|TRBD2|-|TRBJ2-7
TGTGCCAGCAGGAAAGGACTAGCGGGTGGCGGGCAGTACTTC
CASRKGLAGGGQYF
>TRBV27|-|-|TRBJ2-4
TGTGCCAGCAGTTTTAGGCAGGGCGGCATTCAGTACTTC
CASSFRQGGIQYF
>TRBV19|-|-|TRBJ2-7
TGTGCCAGTAGTATGCAGGGACAAACTTCCTACGAGCAGTACTTC
CASSMQGQTSYEQYF
>TRBV6-6|-|-|TRBJ2-1
TGTGCCAGCACTGGGCGTCCATTAAACAATGAGCAGTTCTTC
CASTGRPLNNEQFF
>TRBV6-5|-|-|TRBJ1-3
TGTGCCAGCAGTTACTCGAACGCGCTGGGGAACACCATATATTTT
CASSYSNALGNTIYF
>TRBV2|-|-|TRBJ2-3
TGTGCCAGCAGGGACTGGGATTACACAGATACGCAGTATTTT
CASRDWDYTDTQYF
>TRBV19|TRBD1|-|TRBJ1-5
TGTGCCAGCAGGGGGGCTGGTCAGCCCCAGCATTTT
CASRGAGQPQHF
>TRBV5-4|-|-|TRBJ2-7
TGTGCCAGCAGCTGGGGTCTCGGGAGCACGACCTACGAGCAGTACTTC
CASSWGLGSTTYEQYF
>TRBV6-1|-|-|TRBJ1-2
TGTGCCAGCAAATTCGACCAAGGCTACACCTTC
CASKFDQGYTF
>TRBV25-1|-|-|TRBJ2-7
TGTGCCAGCAGGAGTTTGGAAGGCGCCTACGAGCAGTACTTC
CASRSLEGAYEQYF
>TRBV6-5|-|-|TRBJ1-1
TGTGCCAGCAGTTCTCGTTCGTCCGGAGTGAACACTGAAGCTTTCTTT
CASSSRSSGVNTEAFF
>TRBV5-4|-|-|TRBJ2-1
TGTGCCAGCAGCTTGGGTCGAGGGGTAGGCTACAATGAGCAGTTCTTC
CASSLGRGVGYNEQFF
>TRBV6-1|-|-|TRBJ2-3
TGTGCCAGCCTCGTTACTGGCACAGATACGCAGTATTTT
CASLVTGTDTQYF
>TRBV7-8|-|-|TRBJ2-6
TGTGCCAGCAGCTTAGCAATTACAGGGACTGGGGCCAACGTCCTGACTTTC
CASSLAITGTGANVLTF
>TRBV5-4|-|few|TRBJ1-5
TGTGCCAGCAGCTTGGAAACGGCACAGCCCCAGCATTTT
CASSLETAQPQHF
>TRBV28|-|-|TRBJ1-4
TGTGCCAGCAGTTTTTCATCGTACCCAACTAATGAAAAACTGTTTTTT
CASSFSSYPTNEKLFF
>TRBV7-9|TRBD1|-|TRBJ1-5
TGTGCCAGCAGCTTGGGACAGGCCTCCAATCAGCCCCAGCATTTT
CASSLGQASNQPQHF
>TRBV7-3|-|many|TRBJ2-2
TGTGCCAGCAGTGAAACTAGCCTGAACACCGGGGAGCTGTTTTTT
CASSETSLNTGELFF
>TRBV27|TRBD2|-|TRBJ2-5
TGTGCCAGCAGTGGACTAGCGGGAGGCCTGTACCAAGAGACCCAGTACTTC
CASSGLAGGLYQETQYF
>TRBV12-2|-|-|TRBJ1-1
TGTGCAAGTCGGTTTTTCCGGGGTATAAACACTGAAGCTTTCTTT
CASRFFRGINTEAFF
>TRBV18|-|-|TRBJ1-2
TGTGCCAGCTCACCCTTGGACAAAAGGGGCTACACCTTC
CASSPLDKRGYTF
>TRBV10-3|TRBD1|-|TRBJ1-4
TGTGCCATCGCCCCGGGGGACAGTCCTTTTTCCTCAAATGAAAAACTGTTTTTT
CAIAPGDSPFSSNEKLFF
>TRBV9|-|-|TRBJ2-3
TGTGCCAGCAGCGTATCTGGCAGCAGCACAGATACGCAGTATTTT
CASSVSGSSTDTQYF
>TRBV10-3|TRBD2|-|TRBJ2-3
TGTGCCATCAGTAGCGGGACCTACACAGATACGCAGTATTTT
CAISSGTYTDTQYF
>TRBV28|TRBD2|-|TRBJ2-7
TGTGCCAGCAGCAAAATAGCGGGAGGCCCCACCTACGAGCAGTACTTC
CASSKIAGGPTYEQYF
>TRBV28|-|-|TRBJ2-3
TGTGCCAGCAGTCAACTAGTTCTGACAGATACGCAGTATTTT
CASSQLVLTDTQYF
>TRBV5-6|TRBD2|-|TRBJ2-5
TGTGCCAGCAGCCTCCCCGGACTAGCGGAAGAGACCCAGTACTTC
CASSLPGLAEETQYF
>TRBV18|-|few|TRBJ2-3
TGTGCCAGCTCACCAACTCCCCCCACCATGGGGACAGATACGCAGTATTTT
CASSPTPPTMGTDTQYF